This T cell receptor beta chain originates from a study of blood T cell repertoires in COVID-19. For the study at large: Sources were T cells, B-cell-depleted T cells, or PBMCs; the material itself was cDNA or gDNA.

With 4 bases removed from V and 7 bases from J, the gap between germline ends came to 14 bases. There are 14 residues in the CDR3. Germline lookup yields CDR1 GTSNPN and CDR2 SVGIG (reference sequence). Generated by immunoSEQ multiplex PCR, the TCRdb table keeps only in-frame clones and is missing some. The table records about 400,000 clones, roughly 89% of them present only once. Adults between roughly 18 and 95 years of age took part from under 30 US areas. The chain uses TRBV30 and TRBJ1-6; D is ambiguous. The clonotype was recovered from a woman under 40 who had recovered from COVID-19. Input material: PBMCs or T cells enriched from blood (not recorded which). The chain's CDR3 is CAWMVLSANSPLHF. The CDR3 DNA reads TGTGCCTGGATGGTTTTATCAGCGAATTCACCCCTCCACTTT.